This paragraph covers one TCR beta chain sequence. Its binding antigen is unknown. No base quality information exists; no much larger clone differs at one position. Patients with autoimmune disease history or receiving systemic immunosuppression were excluded from the trial. In every dose cohort, peripheral blood was drawn for TCR sequencing at baseline, cycle 4 day 1, and cycle 7 day 1. The samples were taken from a phase I, first-in-human, multicenter, open-label dose-escalation trial of ivuxolimab. Adults with locally advanced or metastatic melanoma, renal cell carcinoma, hepatocellular carcinoma or head and neck squamous cell carcinoma were enrolled in the trial. Before TCR sequencing, CD4+ T cells and CD8+ T cells from peripheral blood were sorted into separate populations. From the germline V gene, CDR1 is MDHEN and CDR2 is SYDVKM. The CDR3 has 12 amino acids, counting the end cysteine and phenylalanine. Of all the DNA, just the CDR3 is kept, 36 bases in frame from base 1. At the junction V is shortened by 7 bases and J by 6 bases, with 10 bases in between.

The data derive from a study of OX40 agonist ivuxolimab in advanced cancers. In terms of the full investigation: Ivuxolimab, which targeted the costimulatory receptor OX40 (CD134), was an agonistic, fully human IgG2 monoclonal antibody. Intravenous ivuxolimab was administered to patients every 2 weeks at six dose levels: 0.01, 0.1, 0.3, 1.5, 3 and 10 mg/kg. Of the roughly 50 dose-escalation patients, hepatocellular carcinoma was present in about 20, melanoma in around 15, renal cell carcinoma in 9 and head and neck cancer in 9. The dose-escalation cohort was about 83% male with a mean age of around 64 years, ranging from roughly 23 to 90. Prior anti-PD-1, anti-PD-L1 or anti-CTLA-4 therapy was permitted, and about two fifths of dose-escalation patients had received checkpoint inhibitors. Partial responses occurred in three dose-escalation patients: two with cutaneous melanoma and one with hepatocellular carcinoma. Peripheral TCRbeta sequencing aimed to test whether ivuxolimab altered TCR sequence diversity and caused clonal T-cell expansion. The paper describes the monotherapy dose-escalation part (N of about 50 patients) of the phase I trial of ivuxolimab.

What the study reported, not specific to this receptor: In partial responders in the 0.1-3.0 mg/kg groups, normalized peripheral clonal expansion was found to be among the lowest, especially among CD8+ T cells. The antigen specificity of the peripheral T cells that underwent clonal expansion was not determined. After ivuxolimab, more expanded clones were found on average in CD8+ T cells than in CD4+ T cells. Low levels of normalized T-cell clonal expansion were also seen in some patients who did not respond. At doses of 0.1 to 3.0 mg/kg, clonal expansion of both CD4+ and CD8+ blood T cells was observed from baseline to week 6.

For sequencing of the TCRbeta CDR3 region, genomic DNA was extracted from the sorted cells. TCRbeta CDR3 regions were sequenced using the immunoSEQ Assay. In TCRdb, the immuneACCESS table is reduced to in-frame sequences with V and J assigned. These tables do not hold every clone; where another copy was compared, an unresolved V gene accounts for under half, and the others remain unexplained. The sample data list 70,000 to 80,000 clones, and approximately 86% of these were observed just once. About 1.3% of the sample goes to the ten largest clones. The chain was built from TRBV28 and TRBJ1-5; the D gene cannot be resolved reliably. The sequences come from CD4+ or CD8+ T cells sorted from blood, collected in a trial of the OX40 agonist ivuxolimab. The source of this sequence is an adult with an advanced solid tumor such as melanoma, head and neck, liver or kidney cancer. CDR3 reads: CASTLSGQPQHF. The DNA reads TGTGCCAGCACCCTAAGTGGTCAGCCCCAGCATTTT.